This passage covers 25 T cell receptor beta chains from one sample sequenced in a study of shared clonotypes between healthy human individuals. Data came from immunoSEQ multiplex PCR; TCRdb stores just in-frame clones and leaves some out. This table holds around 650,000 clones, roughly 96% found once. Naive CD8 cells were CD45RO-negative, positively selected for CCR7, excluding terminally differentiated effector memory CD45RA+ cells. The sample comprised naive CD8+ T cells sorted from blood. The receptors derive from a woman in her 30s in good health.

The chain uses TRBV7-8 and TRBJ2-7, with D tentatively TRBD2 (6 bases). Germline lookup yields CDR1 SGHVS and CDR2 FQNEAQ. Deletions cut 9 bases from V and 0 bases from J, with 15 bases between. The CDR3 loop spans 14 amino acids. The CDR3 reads CARYGTHSSYEQYF. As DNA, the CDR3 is TGTGCCAGGTACGGGACTCACAGCTCCTACGAGCAGTACTTC.

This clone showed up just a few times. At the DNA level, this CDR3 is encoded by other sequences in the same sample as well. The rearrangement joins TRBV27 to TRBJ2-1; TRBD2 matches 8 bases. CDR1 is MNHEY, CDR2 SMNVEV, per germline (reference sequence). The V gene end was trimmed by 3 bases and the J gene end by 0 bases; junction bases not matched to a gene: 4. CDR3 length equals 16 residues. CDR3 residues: CASSFSGTSSYNEQFF. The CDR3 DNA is TGTGCCAGCAGTTTTTCCGGGACTAGCTCCTACAATGAGCAGTTCTTC.

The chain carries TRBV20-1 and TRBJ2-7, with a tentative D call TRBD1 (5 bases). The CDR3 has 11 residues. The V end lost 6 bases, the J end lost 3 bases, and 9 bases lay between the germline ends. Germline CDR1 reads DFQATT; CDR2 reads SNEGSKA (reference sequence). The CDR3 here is CSAKTDYEQYF. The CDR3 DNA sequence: TGCAGTGCAAAGACAGACTACGAGCAGTACTTC.

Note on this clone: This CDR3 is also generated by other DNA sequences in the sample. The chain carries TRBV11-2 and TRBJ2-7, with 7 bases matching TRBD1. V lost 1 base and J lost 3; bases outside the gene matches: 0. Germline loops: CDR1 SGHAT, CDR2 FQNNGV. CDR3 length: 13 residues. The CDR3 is CASSLGDSYEQYF. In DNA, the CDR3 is TGTGCCAGCAGCTTAGGGGACAGCTACGAGCAGTACTTC. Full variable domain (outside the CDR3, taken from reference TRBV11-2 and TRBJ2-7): EAGVAQSPRYKIIEKRQSVAFWCNPISGHATLYWYQQILGQGPKLLIQFQNNGVVDDSQLPKDRFSAERLKGVDSTLKIQPAKLEDSAVYLCASSLGDSYEQYFGPGTRLTVT.

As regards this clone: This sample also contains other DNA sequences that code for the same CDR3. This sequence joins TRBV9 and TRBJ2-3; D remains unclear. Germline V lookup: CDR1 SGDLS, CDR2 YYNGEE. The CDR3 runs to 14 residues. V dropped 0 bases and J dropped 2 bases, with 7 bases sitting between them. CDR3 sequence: CASSVAGSTDTQYF. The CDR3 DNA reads TGTGCCAGCAGCGTAGCTGGGTCCACAGATACGCAGTATTTT.

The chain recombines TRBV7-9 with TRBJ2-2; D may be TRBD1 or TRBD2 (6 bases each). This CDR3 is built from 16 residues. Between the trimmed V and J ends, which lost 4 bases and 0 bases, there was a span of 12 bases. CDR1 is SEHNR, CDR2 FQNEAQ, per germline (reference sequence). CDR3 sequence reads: CASSSPEGANTGELFF. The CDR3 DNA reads TGTGCCAGCAGCTCCCCGGAGGGGGCGAACACCGGGGAGCTGTTTTTT.

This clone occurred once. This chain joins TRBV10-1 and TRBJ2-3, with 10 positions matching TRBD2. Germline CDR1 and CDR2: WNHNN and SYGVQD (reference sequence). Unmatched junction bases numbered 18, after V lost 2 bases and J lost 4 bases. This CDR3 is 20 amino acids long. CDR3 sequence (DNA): TGCGCCAGCAGTGAGAACGACTTGGGTTCGGGACTAGCGTCCCCAGATACGCAGTATTTT. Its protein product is CASSENDLGSGLASPDTQYF.

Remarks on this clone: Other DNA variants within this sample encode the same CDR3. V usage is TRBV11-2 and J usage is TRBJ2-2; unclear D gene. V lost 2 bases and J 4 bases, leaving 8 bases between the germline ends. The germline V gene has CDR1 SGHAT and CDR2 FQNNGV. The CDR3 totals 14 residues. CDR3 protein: CASSLIGGTGELFF. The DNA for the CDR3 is TGTGCCAGCAGCTTAATAGGCGGCACCGGGGAGCTGTTTTTT.

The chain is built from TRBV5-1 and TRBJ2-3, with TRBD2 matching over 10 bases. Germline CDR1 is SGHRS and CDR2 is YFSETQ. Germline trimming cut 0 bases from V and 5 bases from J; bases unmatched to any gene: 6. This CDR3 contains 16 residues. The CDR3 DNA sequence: TGCGCCAGCAGCTTGGTACCTAGCGGGAGCCGAGATACGCAGTATTTT. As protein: CASSLVPSGSRDTQYF.

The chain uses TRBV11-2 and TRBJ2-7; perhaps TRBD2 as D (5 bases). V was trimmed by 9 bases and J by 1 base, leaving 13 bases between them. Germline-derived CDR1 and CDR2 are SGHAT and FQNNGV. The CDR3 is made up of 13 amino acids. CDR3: CASRLALSYEQYF. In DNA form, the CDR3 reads TGTGCCAGTAGGCTAGCCCTTTCCTACGAGCAGTACTTC.

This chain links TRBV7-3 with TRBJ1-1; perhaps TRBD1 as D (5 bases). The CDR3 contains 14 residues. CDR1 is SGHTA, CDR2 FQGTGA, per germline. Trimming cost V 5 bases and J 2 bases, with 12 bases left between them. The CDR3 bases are TGTGCCAGCAGCCCCCCGGGGCCTAACACTGAAGCTTTCTTT. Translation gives CASSPPGPNTEAFF.

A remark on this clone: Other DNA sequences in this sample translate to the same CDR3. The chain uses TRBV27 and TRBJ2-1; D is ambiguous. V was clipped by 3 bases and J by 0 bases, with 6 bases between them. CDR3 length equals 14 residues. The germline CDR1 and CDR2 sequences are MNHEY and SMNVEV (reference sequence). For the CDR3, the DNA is TGTGCCAGCAGTTTGAGGAGCTCCTACAATGAGCAGTTCTTC. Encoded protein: CASSLRSSYNEQFF.

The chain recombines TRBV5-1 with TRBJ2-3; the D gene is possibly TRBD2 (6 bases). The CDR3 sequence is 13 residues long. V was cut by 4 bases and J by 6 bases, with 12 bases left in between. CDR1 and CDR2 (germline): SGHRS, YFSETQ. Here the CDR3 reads CASSPGTADTQYF. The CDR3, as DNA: TGCGCCAGCAGCCCCGGGACTGCTGATACGCAGTATTTT.

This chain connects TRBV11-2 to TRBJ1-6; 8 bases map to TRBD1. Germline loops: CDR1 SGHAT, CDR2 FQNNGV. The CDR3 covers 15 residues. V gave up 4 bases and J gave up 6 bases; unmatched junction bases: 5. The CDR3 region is CASSSTGEGNSPLHF. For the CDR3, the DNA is TGTGCCAGCAGCTCGACAGGGGAAGGTAATTCACCCCTCCACTTT.

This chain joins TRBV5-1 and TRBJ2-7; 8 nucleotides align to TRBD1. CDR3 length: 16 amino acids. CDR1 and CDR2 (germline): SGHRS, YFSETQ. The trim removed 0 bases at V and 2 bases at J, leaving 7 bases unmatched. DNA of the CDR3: TGCGCCAGCAGCTTGGGACCCGGGACAGGAGCCTACGAGCAGTACTTC. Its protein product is CASSLGPGTGAYEQYF.

The CDR3 is CASRTGLAGLEQYF. The CDR3, as DNA: TGTGCCAGCAGAACGGGACTAGCGGGACTCGAGCAGTACTTC. The J gene is TRBJ2-7, the V gene TRBV6-1; 13 bases map to TRBD2. Germline V lookup: CDR1 MNHNS, CDR2 SASEGT. V was pared by 6 bases and J by 6 bases, with 5 bases of the junction left unmatched. The CDR3 is made up of 14 amino acids.

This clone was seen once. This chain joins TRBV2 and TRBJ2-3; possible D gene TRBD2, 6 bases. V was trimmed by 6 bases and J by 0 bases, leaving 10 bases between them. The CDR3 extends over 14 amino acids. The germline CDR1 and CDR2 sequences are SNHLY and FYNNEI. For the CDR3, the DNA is TGTGCCAGCAGGAGCGGGTTTAGCACAGATACGCAGTATTTT. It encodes CASRSGFSTDTQYF.

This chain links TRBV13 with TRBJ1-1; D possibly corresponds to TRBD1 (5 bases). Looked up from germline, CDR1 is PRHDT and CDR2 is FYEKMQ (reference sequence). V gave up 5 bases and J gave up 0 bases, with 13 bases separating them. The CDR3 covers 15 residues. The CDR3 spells CASSPGGNMNTEAFF. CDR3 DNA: TGTGCCAGCAGCCCGGGGGGTAACATGAACACTGAAGCTTTCTTT. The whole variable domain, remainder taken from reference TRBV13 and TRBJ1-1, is AAGVIQSPRHLIKEKRETATLKCYPIPRHDTVYWYQQGPGQDPQFLISFYEKMQSDKGSIPDRFSAQQFSDYHSELNMSSLELGDSALYFCASSPGGNMNTEAFFGQGTRLTVV.

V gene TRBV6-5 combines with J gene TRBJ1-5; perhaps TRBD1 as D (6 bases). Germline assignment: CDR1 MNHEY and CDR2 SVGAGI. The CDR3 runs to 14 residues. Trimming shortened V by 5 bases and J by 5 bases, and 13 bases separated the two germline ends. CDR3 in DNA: TGTGCCAGCAGTCGTCAGGGGCGGGATCAGCCCCAGCATTTT. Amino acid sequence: CASSRQGRDQPQHF.

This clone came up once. CDR3 DNA sequence: TGTGCCAGCAGTTCGGGGCCCGAGCAGTACTTC. Protein sequence: CASSSGPEQYF. The chain employs TRBV6-5 and TRBJ2-7; D tentatively reads TRBD1 or TRBD2 (5 bases each). V lost 4 bases and J 6 bases, leaving 7 bases between the germline ends. This CDR3 has 11 residues. Germline CDR1 MNHEY, CDR2 SVGAGI.

This CDR3 is CASSSRAGSYEQYF. The CDR3 DNA is TGTGCCAGCAGCTCCAGAGCGGGGTCCTACGAGCAGTACTTC. J is TRBJ2-7 and V is TRBV7-7; 7 bases fit TRBD2. From germline, CDR1 is SSHAT and CDR2 FNYEAQ (reference sequence). The CDR3 is made up of 14 amino acids. The V and J ends lost 4 bases and 1 base, in that order; junction bases with no gene match: 4.

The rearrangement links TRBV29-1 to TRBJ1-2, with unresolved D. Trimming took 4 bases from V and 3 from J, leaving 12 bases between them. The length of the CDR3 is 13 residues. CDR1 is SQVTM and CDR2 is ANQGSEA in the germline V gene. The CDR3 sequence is CSVGKEGDYGYTF. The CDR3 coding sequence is TGCAGCGTTGGGAAGGAAGGCGACTATGGCTACACCTTC.

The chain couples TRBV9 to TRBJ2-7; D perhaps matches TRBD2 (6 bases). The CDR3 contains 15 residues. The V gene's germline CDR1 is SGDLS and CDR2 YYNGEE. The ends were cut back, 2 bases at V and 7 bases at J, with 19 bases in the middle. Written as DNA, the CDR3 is TGTGCCAGCAGCGTGACTCCGGGAGATTGGTCGGAGCAGTACTTC. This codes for CASSVTPGDWSEQYF.

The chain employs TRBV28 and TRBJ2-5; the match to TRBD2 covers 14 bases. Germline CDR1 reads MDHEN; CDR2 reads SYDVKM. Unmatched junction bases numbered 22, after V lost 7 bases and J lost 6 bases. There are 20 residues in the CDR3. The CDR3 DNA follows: TGTGCCAGCAAAGATCCCCGGACTAGCGGGAGGCGGGGTAAAGCGAAGACCCAGTACTTC. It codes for CASKDPRTSGRRGKAKTQYF.

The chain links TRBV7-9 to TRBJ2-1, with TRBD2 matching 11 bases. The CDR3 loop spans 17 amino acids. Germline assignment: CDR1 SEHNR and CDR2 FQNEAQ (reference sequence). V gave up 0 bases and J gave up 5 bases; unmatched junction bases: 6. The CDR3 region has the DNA TGTGCCAGCAGCTTAGCAGAATCTAGCGGGAGGCACAATGAGCAGTTCTTC. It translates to CASSLAESSGRHNEQFF.